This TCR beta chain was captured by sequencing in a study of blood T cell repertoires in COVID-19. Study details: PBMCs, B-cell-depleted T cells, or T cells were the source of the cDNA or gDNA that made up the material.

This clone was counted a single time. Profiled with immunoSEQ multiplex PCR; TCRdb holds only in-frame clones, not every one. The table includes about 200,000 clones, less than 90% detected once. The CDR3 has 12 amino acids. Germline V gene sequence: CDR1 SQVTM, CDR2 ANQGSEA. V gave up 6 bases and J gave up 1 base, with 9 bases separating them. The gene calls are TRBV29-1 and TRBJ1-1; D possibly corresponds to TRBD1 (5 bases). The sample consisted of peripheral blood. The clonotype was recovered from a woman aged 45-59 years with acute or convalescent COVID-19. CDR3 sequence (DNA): TGCAGCGTGTGGGGGGGGAACACTGAAGCTTTCTTT. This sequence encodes CSVWGGNTEAFF. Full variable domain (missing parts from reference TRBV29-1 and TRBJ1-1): SAVISQKPSRDICQRGTSLTIQCQVDSQVTMMFWYRQQPGQSLTLIATANQGSEATYESGFVIDKFPISRPNLTFSTLTVSNMSPEDSSIYLCSVWGGNTEAFFGQGTRLTVV.